One sample yielded the 21 T cell receptor beta chains listed below, sequenced in a study of blood T cell repertoires in COVID-19. Here immunoSEQ multiplex PCR was the method, and the copy in TCRdb shows in-frame clones only, minus some. The data show roughly 68,000 clones, with approximately 80% seen just once and 15% held by the top ten. The sequencing sample was made of peripheral blood. These receptors all come from a man in his sixties with COVID-19, enrolled during active disease.

The table lists this clone with a count of one. The rearrangement joins TRBV4-2 to TRBJ2-5; D is ambiguous. CDR3 length: 15 residues. Per germline, CDR1 LGHNA and CDR2 YNFKEQ. V dropped 0 bases and J dropped 4 bases, with 12 bases sitting between them. For the CDR3, the DNA is TGTGCCAGCAGCCAAGAAGGTAGGAGTGGAGAGACCCAGTACTTC. Translation gives CASSQEGRSGETQYF.

The V and J genes are TRBV10-1 and TRBJ2-5, with D possibly being TRBD1 (5 bases). V was cut by 6 bases and J by 1 base, with 9 bases left in between. Germline-derived CDR1 and CDR2 are WNHNN and SYGVQD (reference sequence). The CDR3 length is 13 residues. The CDR3 loop is CASSRTLQETQYF. In DNA form, the CDR3 reads TGCGCCAGCAGCCGGACACTCCAAGAGACCCAGTACTTC.

The chain carries TRBV9 and TRBJ2-2; D may be TRBD2 (6 bases). Looked up from germline, CDR1 is SGDLS and CDR2 is YYNGEE. V was cut by 2 bases and J by 6 bases, with 11 bases left in between. The CDR3 length is 14 residues. This chain's CDR3 is CASSVGGDPGELFF. The CDR3 coding sequence is TGTGCCAGCAGCGTTGGAGGGGATCCCGGGGAGCTGTTTTTT.

The rearrangement joins TRBV5-5 to TRBJ2-7; 9 nucleotides match TRBD1. Germline CDR1 and CDR2: SGHKS and YYEKEE (reference sequence). The ends lost 0 bases at V and 3 bases at J; junction bases unmatched: 10. The CDR3 length is 17 residues. The CDR3 here is CASSLVSTGGSLYEQYF. The DNA for the CDR3 is TGTGCCAGCAGCTTGGTCTCGACAGGGGGTTCCCTCTACGAGCAGTACTTC. Complete variable domain (other parts from reference TRBV5-5 and TRBJ2-7): DAGVTQSPTHLIKTRGQQVTLRCSPISGHKSVSWYQQVLGQGPQFIFQYYEKEERGRGNFPDRFSARQFPNYSSELNVNALLLGDSALYLCASSLVSTGGSLYEQYFGPGTRLTVT.

V gene TRBV5-1 combines with J gene TRBJ2-1; 7 positions match TRBD1. Germline V CDR1 and CDR2: SGHRS, YFSETQ. The CDR3 runs 14 residues. Trimming took 4 bases from V and 5 from J; bases not matched to a gene: 6. The CDR3 region has the DNA TGCGCCAGCAGCACAGGACAGGCTGACAATGAGCAGTTCTTC. This sequence encodes CASSTGQADNEQFF.

This chain links TRBV5-1 with TRBJ2-1, with TRBD2 matching 8 bases. The V gene end was trimmed by 0 bases and the J gene end by 5 bases; junction bases not matched to a gene: 16. This CDR3 contains 19 residues. CDR1 SGHRS and CDR2 YFSETQ come from the germline V gene. DNA of the CDR3: TGCGCCAGCAGCTTGGATAATGGCAGCTCGGGACTAGGGGACAATGAGCAGTTCTTC. Encoded protein: CASSLDNGSSGLGDNEQFF.

CDR3 loop: CSAGVGGPNEKLFF. For the CDR3, the DNA is TGCAGCGCAGGAGTGGGGGGACCGAATGAAAAACTGTTTTTT. The V and J genes are TRBV29-1 and TRBJ1-4; D perhaps matches TRBD1 (5 bases). Trimming took off 7 bases at V and 5 bases at J, with 17 bases between the two ends. Germline V gives CDR1 SQVTM, CDR2 ANQGSEA. The CDR3 is 14 residues long.

V and J are TRBV5-4 and TRBJ1-1, with 7 nucleotides matching TRBD1. Germline assignment: CDR1 SGHNT and CDR2 YYREEE (reference sequence). The V and J ends lost 2 bases and 1 base, in that order; junction bases with no gene match: 8. The CDR3 length is 16 residues. CDR3 nucleotides: TGTGCCAGCAGCTTCAGACCCGGGACAGCGAACACTGAAGCTTTCTTT. This translates into CASSFRPGTANTEAFF.

The chain combines TRBV19 with TRBJ1-5; 8 positions match TRBD1. Germline values: CDR1 LNHDA, CDR2 SQIVND (reference sequence). The J segment lost 0 bases and the V segment lost 4 bases, leaving 5 bases of the junction unmatched. The length of the CDR3 is 16 residues. CDR3 sequence reads: CASSTDRGYSNQPQHF. CDR3 DNA sequence: TGTGCCAGTAGTACCGACAGGGGCTATAGCAATCAGCCCCAGCATTTT.

The J gene is TRBJ2-1, the V gene TRBV2; TRBD2 is a possible D gene (5 bases). V was cut by 6 bases and J by 10 bases, with 16 bases left in between. Germline V gene sequence: CDR1 SNHLY, CDR2 FYNNEI. CDR3 length: 13 residues. CDR3 DNA: TGTGCCAGCAGCCGCGAAGTGGGAGAGGAGCAGTTCTTC. This encodes CASSREVGEEQFF.

CDR3 amino acids: CASSHPGGTDTQYF. The CDR3 region has the DNA TGCGCCAGCAGCCACCCGGGGGGCACAGATACGCAGTATTTT. The rearrangement uses TRBV4-1 and TRBJ2-3; the D gene is possibly TRBD2 (6 bases). Per germline, CDR1 MGHRA and CDR2 YSYEKL. The CDR3 length is 14 residues. The germline V and J ends were trimmed by 3 bases and 1 base, with 8 bases remaining between them.

The rearrangement uses TRBV27 and TRBJ2-7; the match to TRBD2 covers 11 bases. CDR3 size: 14 residues. In germline, CDR1 is MNHEY, CDR2 SMNVEV (reference sequence). Unmatched junction bases numbered 3, after V lost 5 bases and J lost 3 bases. CDR3 sequence reads: CASSHTSGGYEQYF. In DNA form, the CDR3 reads TGTGCCAGCAGTCATACTAGCGGGGGCTACGAGCAGTACTTC.

The chain recombines TRBV4-1 with TRBJ2-7; 7 positions match TRBD2. Per germline, CDR1 MGHRA and CDR2 YSYEKL. This CDR3 contains 16 residues. V shed 1 base and J 0 bases; nucleotides not matched to a gene: 6. CDR3 residues: CASSQGPAGASYEQYF. The CDR3, as DNA: TGCGCCAGCAGCCAAGGTCCGGCGGGAGCCTCCTACGAGCAGTACTTC.

V is TRBV7-3 and J is TRBJ2-3; TRBD2 aligns across 8 bases. The ends lost 5 bases at V and 3 bases at J; junction bases unmatched: 4. Per the germline V gene, CDR1 is SGHTA and CDR2 is FQGTGA. CDR3 length equals 14 residues. The CDR3 is CASSPSGGTDTQYF. The CDR3 DNA sequence: TGTGCCAGCAGCCCCTCGGGGGGGACAGATACGCAGTATTTT.

As for this clone: A read error may produce the germline difference seen at one junction end. The chain couples TRBV20-1 to TRBJ2-1; TRBD2 might be the D (6 bases). The CDR3 covers 11 residues. Germline CDR1 reads DFQATT; CDR2 reads SNEGSKA (reference sequence). The DNA for the CDR3 is TGCAGTGCTAGTTTGGGGACTCAGCATTTCTTC. Protein sequence: CSASLGTQHFF.

CDR3 in DNA: TGTGCCAGCAGCGTAGTGGCGCGGGGGGACAATGAGCAGTTCTTC. It codes for CASSVVARGDNEQFF. This rearrangement joins TRBV9 to TRBJ2-1; 8 bases line up with TRBD2. Germline CDR1 reads SGDLS; CDR2 reads YYNGEE. V trimming: 0 bases; J trimming: 5 bases; junction bases outside the gene matches: 4. This CDR3 has 15 amino acids.

The V call is TRBV9, the J call TRBJ2-3; 8 bases map to TRBD2. CDR3 size: 15 residues. CDR1 is SGDLS, CDR2 YYNGEE, per germline. V trimming: 4 bases; J trimming: 2 bases; junction bases outside the gene matches: 6. CDR3 sequence: CASSSGTRSTDTQYF. The CDR3 coding sequence is TGTGCCAGCAGCTCCGGGACTAGGTCCACAGATACGCAGTATTTT.

There are a few counts of this clone. The chain recombines TRBV10-3 with TRBJ2-3, with D tentatively TRBD1 (6 bases). Germline V CDR1 and CDR2: ENHRY, SYGVKD. The CDR3 is 12 amino acids. V lost 2 bases and J 10 bases, leaving 10 bases between the germline ends. CDR3 sequence reads: CAISETGQSQYF. In DNA form, the CDR3 reads TGTGCCATCAGTGAGACAGGGCAGTCGCAGTATTTT.

The chain links TRBV5-6 to TRBJ2-3; TRBD1 is a possible D gene (6 bases). Trimming left V 0 bases short and J 2 bases short, with 16 bases between. Germline lookup yields CDR1 SGHDT and CDR2 YYEEEE. This CDR3 is 17 amino acids long. In nucleotides, the CDR3 is TGTGCCAGCAGCTTGGCTGTTAGGACAGCACTCACAGATACGCAGTATTTT. Amino acid sequence: CASSLAVRTALTDTQYF.

This chain uses TRBV30 with TRBJ2-7; 9 bases are a match to TRBD2. This CDR3 spans 15 amino acids. In germline, CDR1 is GTSNPN, CDR2 SVGIG (reference sequence). Trimming cost V 0 bases and J 5 bases; bases outside gene matches: 8. The CDR3: CAWSVPGLASDEQYF. As DNA, the CDR3 is TGTGCCTGGAGTGTACCCGGACTAGCGTCCGACGAGCAGTACTTC.

The chain employs TRBV30 and TRBJ2-3, with 8 bases lining up with TRBD2. The CDR3 consists of 15 residues. Trimming at V came to 0 bases and at J to 3 bases, leaving 5 bases not matched to a gene. The germline V gene has CDR1 GTSNPN and CDR2 SVGIG (reference sequence). CDR3 in amino acids: CAWSVLGGGTDTQYF. In DNA form, the CDR3 reads TGTGCCTGGAGTGTACTTGGCGGGGGGACAGATACGCAGTATTTT.